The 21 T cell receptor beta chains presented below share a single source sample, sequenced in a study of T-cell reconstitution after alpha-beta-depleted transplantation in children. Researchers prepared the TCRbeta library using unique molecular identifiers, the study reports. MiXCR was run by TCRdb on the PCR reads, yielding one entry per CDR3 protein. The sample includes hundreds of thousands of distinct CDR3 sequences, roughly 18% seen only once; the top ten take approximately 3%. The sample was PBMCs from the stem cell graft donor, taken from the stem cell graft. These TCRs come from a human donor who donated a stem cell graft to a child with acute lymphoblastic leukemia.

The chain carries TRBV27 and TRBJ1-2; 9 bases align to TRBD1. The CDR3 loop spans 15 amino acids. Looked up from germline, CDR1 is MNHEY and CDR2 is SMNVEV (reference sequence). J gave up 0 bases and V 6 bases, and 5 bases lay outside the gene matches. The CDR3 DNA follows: TGTGCCAGCAGACCCACAGGGGGCTCTAACTATGGCTACACCTTC. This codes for CASRPTGGSNYGYTF.

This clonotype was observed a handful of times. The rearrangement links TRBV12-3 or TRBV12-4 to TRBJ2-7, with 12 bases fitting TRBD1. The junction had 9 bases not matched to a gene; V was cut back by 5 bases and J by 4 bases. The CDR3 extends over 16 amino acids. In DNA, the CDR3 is TGTGCCAGCAGTCTGGGACAGGGGGCGGCAGGGTACGAGCAGTACTTC. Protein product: CASSLGQGAAGYEQYF.

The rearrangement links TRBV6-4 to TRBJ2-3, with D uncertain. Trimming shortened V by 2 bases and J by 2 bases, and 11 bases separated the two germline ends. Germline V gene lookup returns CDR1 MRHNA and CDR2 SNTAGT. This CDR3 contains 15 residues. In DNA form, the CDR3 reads TGTGCCAGCAGTGACGATGCGGTGAACACAGATACGCAGTATTTT. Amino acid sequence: CASSDDAVNTDTQYF.

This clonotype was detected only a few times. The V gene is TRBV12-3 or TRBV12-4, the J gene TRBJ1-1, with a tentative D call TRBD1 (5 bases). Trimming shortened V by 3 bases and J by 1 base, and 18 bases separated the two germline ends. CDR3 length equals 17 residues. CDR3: CASSFSLTGTSNTEAFF. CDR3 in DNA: TGTGCCAGCAGTTTTTCCCTCACCGGGACTTCGAACACTGAAGCTTTCTTT.

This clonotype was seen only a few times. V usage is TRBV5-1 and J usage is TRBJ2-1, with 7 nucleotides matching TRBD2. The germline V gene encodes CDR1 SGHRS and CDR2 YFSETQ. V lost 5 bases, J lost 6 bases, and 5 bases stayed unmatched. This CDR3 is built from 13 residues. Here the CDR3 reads CASSPTSFNEQFF. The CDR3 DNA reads TGCGCCAGCAGTCCGACTAGCTTCAATGAGCAGTTCTTC.

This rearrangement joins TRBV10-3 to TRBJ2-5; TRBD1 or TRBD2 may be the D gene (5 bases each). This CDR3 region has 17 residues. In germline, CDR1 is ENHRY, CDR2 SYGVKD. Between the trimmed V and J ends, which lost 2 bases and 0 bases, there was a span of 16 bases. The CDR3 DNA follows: TGTGCCATCAGTGAGCCCTCAGGGTGGGACCACCAAGAGACCCAGTACTTC. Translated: CAISEPSGWDHQETQYF.

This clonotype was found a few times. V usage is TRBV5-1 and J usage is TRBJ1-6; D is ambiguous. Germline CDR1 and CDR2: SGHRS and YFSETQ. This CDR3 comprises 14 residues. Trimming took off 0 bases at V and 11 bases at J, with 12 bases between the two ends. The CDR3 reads CASSLGVTVTPLHF. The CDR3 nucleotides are TGCGCCAGCAGCTTGGGTGTAACGGTGACACCCCTCCACTTT.

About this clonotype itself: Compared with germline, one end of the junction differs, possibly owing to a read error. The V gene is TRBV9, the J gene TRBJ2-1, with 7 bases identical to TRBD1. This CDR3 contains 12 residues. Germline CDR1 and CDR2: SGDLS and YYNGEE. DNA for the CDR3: TGTGCCAGCAGCGTTGGGACAGTTGAGATGGACTTC. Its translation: CASSVGTVEMDF.

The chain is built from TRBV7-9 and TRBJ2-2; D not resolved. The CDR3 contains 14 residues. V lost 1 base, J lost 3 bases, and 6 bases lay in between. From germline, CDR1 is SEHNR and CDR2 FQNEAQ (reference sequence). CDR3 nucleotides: TGTGCCAGCAGCTTAGATCGAGACACCGGGGAGCTGTTTTTT. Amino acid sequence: CASSLDRDTGELFF.

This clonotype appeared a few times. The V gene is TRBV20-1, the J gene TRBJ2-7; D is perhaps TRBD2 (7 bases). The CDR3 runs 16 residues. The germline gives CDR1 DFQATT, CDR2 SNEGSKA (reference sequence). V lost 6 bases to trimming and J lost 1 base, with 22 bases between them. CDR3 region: CSALGGGETLSYEQYF. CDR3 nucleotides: TGCAGTGCCCTTGGGGGGGGCGAAACGCTATCCTACGAGCAGTACTTC.

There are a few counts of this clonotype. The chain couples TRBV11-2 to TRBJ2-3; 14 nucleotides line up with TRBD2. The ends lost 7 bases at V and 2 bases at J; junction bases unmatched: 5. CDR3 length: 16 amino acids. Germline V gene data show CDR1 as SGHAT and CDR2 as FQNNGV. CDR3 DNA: TGTGCCAGCACCCGACTAGCGGGAGGGTTCACAGATACGCAGTATTTT. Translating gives CASTRLAGGFTDTQYF.

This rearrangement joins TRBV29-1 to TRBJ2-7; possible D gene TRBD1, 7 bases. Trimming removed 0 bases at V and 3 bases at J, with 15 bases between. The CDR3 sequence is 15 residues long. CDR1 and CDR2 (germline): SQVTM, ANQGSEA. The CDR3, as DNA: TGCAGCGTTGAAGATCTGGAGGGGGCGAACTACGAGCAGTACTTC. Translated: CSVEDLEGANYEQYF.

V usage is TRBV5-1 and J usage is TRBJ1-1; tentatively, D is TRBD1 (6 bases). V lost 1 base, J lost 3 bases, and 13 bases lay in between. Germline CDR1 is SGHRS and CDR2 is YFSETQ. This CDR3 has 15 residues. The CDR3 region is CASSLQGRVDTEAFF. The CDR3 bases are TGCGCCAGCAGCTTGCAGGGGAGGGTTGACACTGAAGCTTTCTTT. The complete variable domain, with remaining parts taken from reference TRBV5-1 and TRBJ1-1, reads KAGVTQTPRYLIKTRGQQVTLSCSPISGHRSVSWYQQTPGQGLQFLFEYFSETQRNKGNFPGRFSGRQFSNSRSEMNVSTLELGDSALYLCASSLQGRVDTEAFFGQGTRLTVV.

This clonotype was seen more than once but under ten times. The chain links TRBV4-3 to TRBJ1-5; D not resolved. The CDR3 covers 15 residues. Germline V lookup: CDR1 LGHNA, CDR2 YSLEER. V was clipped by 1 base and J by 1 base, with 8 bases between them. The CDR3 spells CASSQASWSNQPQHF. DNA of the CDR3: TGCGCCAGCAGCCAAGCTTCTTGGAGCAATCAGCCCCAGCATTTT.

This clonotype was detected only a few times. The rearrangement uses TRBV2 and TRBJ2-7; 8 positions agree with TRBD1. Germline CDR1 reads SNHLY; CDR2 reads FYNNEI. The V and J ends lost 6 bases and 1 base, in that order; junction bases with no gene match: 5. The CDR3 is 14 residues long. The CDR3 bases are TGTGCCAGCAGGCCGGGACAGGCATCCTACGAGCAGTACTTC. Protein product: CASRPGQASYEQYF.

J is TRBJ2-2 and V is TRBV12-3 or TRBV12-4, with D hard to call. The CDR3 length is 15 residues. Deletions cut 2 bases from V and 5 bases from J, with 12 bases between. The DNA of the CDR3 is TGTGCCAGCAGTTTAACAACCACGAGAACCGGGGAGCTGTTTTTT. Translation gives CASSLTTTRTGELFF.

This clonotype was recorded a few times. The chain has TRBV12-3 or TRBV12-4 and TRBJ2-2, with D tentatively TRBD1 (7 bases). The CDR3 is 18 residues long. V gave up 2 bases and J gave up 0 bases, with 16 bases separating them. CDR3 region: CASSLRGGGTANTGELFF. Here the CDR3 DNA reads TGTGCCAGCAGTTTAAGAGGGGGCGGGACAGCGAACACCGGGGAGCTGTTTTTT.

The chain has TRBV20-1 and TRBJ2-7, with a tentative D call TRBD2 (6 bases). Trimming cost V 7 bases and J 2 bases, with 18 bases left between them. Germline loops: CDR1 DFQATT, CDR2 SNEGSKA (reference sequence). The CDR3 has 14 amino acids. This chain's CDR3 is CSVERGKKPYEQYF. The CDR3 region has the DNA TGCAGTGTTGAACGGGGGAAAAAACCCTACGAGCAGTACTTC.

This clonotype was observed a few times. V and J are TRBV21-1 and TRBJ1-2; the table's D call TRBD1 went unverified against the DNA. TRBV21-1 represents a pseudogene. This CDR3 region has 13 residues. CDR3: CASSPRTVYGYTF. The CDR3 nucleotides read TGTGCCAGCAGCCCTAGGACAGTGTATGGCTACACCTTC.

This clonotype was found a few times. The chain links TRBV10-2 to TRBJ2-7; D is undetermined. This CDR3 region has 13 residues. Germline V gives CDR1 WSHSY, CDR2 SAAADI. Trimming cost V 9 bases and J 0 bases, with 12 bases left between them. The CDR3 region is CASRILSSYEQYF. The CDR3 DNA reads TGCGCCAGTCGGATCCTCTCCTCCTACGAGCAGTACTTC.

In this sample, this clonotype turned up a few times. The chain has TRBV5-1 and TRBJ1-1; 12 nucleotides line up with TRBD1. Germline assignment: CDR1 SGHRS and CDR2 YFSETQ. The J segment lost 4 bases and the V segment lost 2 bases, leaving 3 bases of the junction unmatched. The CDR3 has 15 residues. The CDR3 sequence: CASSFTGQGATEAFF. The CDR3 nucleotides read TGCGCCAGCAGCTTTACGGGACAGGGGGCCACTGAAGCTTTCTTT.